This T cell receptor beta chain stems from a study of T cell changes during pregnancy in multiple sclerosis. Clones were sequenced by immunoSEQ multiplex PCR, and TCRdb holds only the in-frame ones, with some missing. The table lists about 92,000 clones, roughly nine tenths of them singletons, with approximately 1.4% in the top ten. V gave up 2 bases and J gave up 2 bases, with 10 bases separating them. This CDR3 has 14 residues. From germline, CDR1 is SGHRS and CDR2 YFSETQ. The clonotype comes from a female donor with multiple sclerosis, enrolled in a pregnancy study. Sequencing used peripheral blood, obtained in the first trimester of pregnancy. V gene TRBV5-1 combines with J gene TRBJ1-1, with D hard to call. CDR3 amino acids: CASSLNRGNTEAFF. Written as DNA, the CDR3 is TGCGCCAGCAGCTTAAACCGGGGAAACACTGAAGCTTTCTTT.